These 20 T cell receptor beta chains originate from one sample sequenced in a study of T cells in Graves' hyperthyroidism and ophthalmopathy. TCR beta CDR3 region amplification was performed from RNA transcripts. RT-PCR in the first round (using the HTBI primer set) targeted the TCR CDR3. TCRdb re-derived calls from the multiplex PCR reads in MiXCR, one entry per CDR3 protein. The table has roughly 420,000 distinct CDR3 sequences, around 16% seen once. Sequencing was carried out using blood. Source of these receptors: a woman between 18 and 29 years old with Graves' hyperthyroidism.

This clonotype was detected many times. The rearrangement joins TRBV12-3 or TRBV12-4 to TRBJ2-1; perhaps TRBD1 as D (5 bases). This CDR3 has 12 residues. V lost 0 bases to trimming and J lost 11 bases, with 8 bases between them. The DNA of the CDR3 is TGTGCCAGCAGTTTAGCGGGGCAGCAGCAGTTCTTC. Translated: CASSLAGQQQFF.

Remarks on this clonotype: A much more abundant neighbour one base away suggests this may be a read error. Given the absence of the conserved phenylalanine or tryptophan at the CDR3 end, a read error is likely. The rearrangement joins TRBV5-6 to TRBJ2-7; D perhaps matches TRBD2 (6 bases). In germline, CDR1 is SGHDT, CDR2 YYEEEE. Trimming removed 3 bases at V and 3 bases at J, with 10 bases between. This CDR3 comprises 13 residues. CDR3: CASSWSGFYEQYL. The CDR3, as DNA: TGTGCCAGCAGCTGGAGCGGGTTCTACGAGCAGTACCTC.

Ten or more counts support this clonotype. CDR3 sequence: CASTGLGVGTEAFF. The DNA of the CDR3 is TGTGCCAGCACGGGACTGGGAGTGGGCACTGAAGCTTTCTTT. This chain links TRBV6-1 with TRBJ1-1; D possibly corresponds to TRBD1 (5 bases). From germline, CDR1 is MNHNS and CDR2 SASEGT. V was clipped by 7 bases and J by 4 bases, with 16 bases between them. The CDR3 extends over 14 amino acids.

This clonotype came up many times. The chain has TRBV20-1 and TRBJ2-7; TRBD1 is a possible D gene (5 bases). Trimming left V 0 bases short and J 3 bases short, with 18 bases between. This CDR3 is 16 amino acids long. CDR1 DFQATT and CDR2 SNEGSKA come from the germline V gene (reference sequence). In DNA form, the CDR3 reads TGCAGTGCTAGAGATTTCCAGGGTCCTTCGAGCTACGAGCAGTACTTC. As protein: CSARDFQGPSSYEQYF.

This clonotype was picked up a small number of times. A read error may be the cause here, since a much bigger clone is one base away. CDR3 residues: CAGRTSPYNEQFF. As DNA, the CDR3 is TGTGCCGGTAGGACCAGCCCCTACAATGAGCAGTTCTTC. The chain is built from TRBV11-3 and TRBJ2-1; D gene unclear. CDR1 is SGHNT, CDR2 YENEEA, per germline. The CDR3 has 13 amino acids. The ends were cut back, 11 bases at V and 2 bases at J, with 13 bases in the middle.

This clonotype was recorded at least ten times. V gene TRBV2 combines with J gene TRBJ2-2; D remains unclear. Germline values: CDR1 SNHLY, CDR2 FYNNEI. Trimming pared 1 base from V and 2 bases from J, leaving 11 bases between. The CDR3 contains 16 residues. CDR3 region: CASSEVGSDNTGELFF. The CDR3 region has the DNA TGTGCCAGCAGTGAAGTTGGAAGTGACAACACCGGGGAGCTGTTTTTT.

This clonotype was seen ten or more times. This CDR3 reads CASSYGQGVPEAFF. DNA of the CDR3: TGCGCCAGCAGCTACGGACAGGGGGTCCCTGAAGCTTTCTTT. V and J are TRBV5-1 and TRBJ1-1; 10 nucleotides agree with TRBD1. The J segment lost 6 bases and the V segment lost 3 bases, leaving 5 bases of the junction unmatched. The V gene's germline CDR1 is SGHRS and CDR2 YFSETQ. This CDR3 has 14 residues.

The chain has TRBV5-1 and TRBJ2-7; TRBD1 matches at 10 bases. This CDR3 region has 16 residues. The trim removed 3 bases at V and 3 bases at J, leaving 9 bases unmatched. CDR1 is SGHRS, CDR2 YFSETQ, per germline. The CDR3 DNA sequence: TGCGCCAGCAGCTCGGGACAGGGGTCAATCAGCTACGAGCAGTACTTC. Residues: CASSSGQGSISYEQYF.

This clonotype was seen at least ten times. The rearrangement joins TRBV5-1 to TRBJ2-7, with 8 nucleotides matching TRBD1. After removal of 0 bases from V and 3 bases from J, the junction contained 14 bases not matched to a gene. This CDR3 spans 18 amino acids. Germline CDR1 and CDR2: SGHRS and YFSETQ. CDR3 in DNA: TGCGCCAGCAGCTTGGCCTACAGGGGGAGACTTTCTATCTACGAGCAGTACTTC. This gives the protein CASSLAYRGRLSIYEQYF.

Ten or more counts support this clonotype. The chain joins TRBV12-3 or TRBV12-4 to TRBJ2-1, with D unclear. V lost 5 bases to trimming and J lost 4 bases, with 24 bases between them. CDR3 length equals 18 residues. In DNA, the CDR3 is TGTGCCAGCAGTCTCAATGACTTCTACAAGGCACGATACAATGAGCAGTTCTTC. Protein sequence: CASSLNDFYKARYNEQFF.

Ten or more counts support this clonotype. V usage is TRBV3-1 and J usage is TRBJ2-7, with D uncertain. Germline CDR1 is LGHDT and CDR2 is YNNKEL (reference sequence). Trimming removed 3 bases from V and 1 base from J, with 13 bases in between. The CDR3 is 15 residues long. This CDR3 is CASSHRRANSYEQYF. DNA of the CDR3: TGTGCCAGCAGCCATAGGAGAGCCAATTCCTACGAGCAGTACTTC.

Many counts were recorded for this clonotype. The chain has TRBV7-9 and TRBJ2-2; D may match TRBD1 or TRBD2 (5 bases each). V lost 4 bases and J 4 bases, leaving 16 bases between the germline ends. Germline assignment: CDR1 SEHNR and CDR2 FQNEAQ (reference sequence). There are 16 residues in the CDR3. CDR3 sequence: CASSSGRGRITGELFF. The CDR3 region has the DNA TGTGCCAGCAGCTCAGGACGGGGCAGGATCACCGGGGAGCTGTTTTTT.

This clonotype was detected many times. This chain uses TRBV3-1 with TRBJ1-2; the D is unclear. Trimming took 5 bases from V and 3 from J, leaving 7 bases between them. Germline values: CDR1 LGHDT, CDR2 YNNKEL (reference sequence). CDR3 length: 12 residues. The CDR3 loop is CASSTRYYGYTF. CDR3 coding DNA: TGTGCCAGCAGCACCCGTTACTATGGCTACACCTTC.

This clonotype appeared many times. DNA of the CDR3: TGCGCCAGCAGCTTAGGACAGGGGGCGGGAGAGACCCAGTACTTC. This translates into CASSLGQGAGETQYF. The chain combines TRBV5-1 with TRBJ2-5; TRBD1 matches at 11 bases. The CDR3 totals 15 residues. V dropped 2 bases and J dropped 4; count of bases not matched to a gene: 4. Germline V gene sequence: CDR1 SGHRS, CDR2 YFSETQ.

V gene TRBV5-6 combines with J gene TRBJ1-5; possible D gene TRBD1, 6 bases. This CDR3 comprises 15 residues. Trimming cost V 4 bases and J 6 bases, with 17 bases left between them. Per germline, CDR1 SGHDT and CDR2 YYEEEE. The CDR3 bases are TGTGCCAGCAGCCCAGGGGCCGGTGGAGGTCAGCCCCAGCATTTT. It translates to CASSPGAGGGQPQHF.

This clonotype was seen at least ten times. V gene TRBV12-3 or TRBV12-4 combines with J gene TRBJ1-2; 9 bases map to TRBD1. The CDR3 length is 15 residues. After removal of 1 base from V and 5 bases from J, the junction contained 5 bases not matched to a gene. CDR3 protein: CASSLDRGRRYGYTF. Here the CDR3 DNA reads TGTGCCAGCAGTTTAGACAGGGGGCGGCGGTATGGCTACACCTTC.

This sequence joins TRBV4-1 and TRBJ1-3; no clear D. Germline-derived CDR1 and CDR2 are MGHRA and YSYEKL. Trimming shortened V by 1 base and J by 0 bases, and 13 bases separated the two germline ends. This CDR3 comprises 17 residues. CDR3: CASSQVGREVSGNTIYF. DNA for the CDR3: TGCGCCAGCAGCCAAGTAGGTCGAGAAGTCTCTGGAAACACCATATATTTT.

Many counts were recorded for this clonotype. V and J are TRBV6-2 or TRBV6-3 and TRBJ2-3; no clear D gene. Trimming removed 6 bases from V and 0 bases from J, with 4 bases in between. This CDR3 is 12 amino acids long. CDR1 is MNHEY and CDR2 is SVGEGT in the germline V gene. The CDR3 DNA is TGTGCCAGCAGGGAGAGCACAGATACGCAGTATTTT. Protein product: CASRESTDTQYF.

The chain uses TRBV10-3 and TRBJ2-1; TRBD2 might be the D (7 bases). V lost 3 bases and J lost 5, with 14 bases in between. CDR1 is ENHRY, CDR2 SYGVKD, per germline. The CDR3 consists of 15 residues. CDR3 nucleotide sequence: TGTGCCATCAGTGATGGGGGCGGGAGAGACAATGAGCAGTTCTTC. It specifies CAISDGGGRDNEQFF.

CDR3 bases: TGTGCCATCAGTGAAGCAGGCCCTGGGCGTGGCTACACCTTC. The encoded protein is CAISEAGPGRGYTF. V usage is TRBV10-3 and J usage is TRBJ1-2, with D unresolved. The CDR3 spans 14 residues. Trimming removed 3 bases at V and 7 bases at J, with 15 bases between. CDR1 and CDR2 from the germline V gene are ENHRY and SYGVKD.